This T cell receptor (beta chain) was found in a study of EBV T-cell therapy then PD-1 blockade in nasopharyngeal carcinoma. Germline values: CDR1 SNHLY, CDR2 FYNNEI. The CDR3 runs to 13 residues. The V end lost 6 bases, the J end lost 4 bases, and 12 bases lay between the germline ends. The treatment denotes: AdE1-LMPpoly-expanded autologous EBV-specific T-cell therapy followed by anti-PD-1 nivolumab. The repertoire was sequenced with immunoSEQ multiplex PCR; TCRdb's copy has only in-frame clones and lacks some. Of tens of thousands of clones listed, nearly 85% are singletons. In the case of this clone: Its antigen is unidentified.

The input for sequencing was CD8+ T cells from blood, taken at approximately day 61 from a patient whose treatment included autologous EBV-specific T cells and nivolumab. This TCR was recovered from a man aged 40-49 years with nasopharyngeal carcinoma. V is TRBV2 and J is TRBJ2-5, with D perhaps TRBD1 (6 bases). The CDR3 loop reads CASSARRGETQYF. CDR3 DNA: TGTGCCAGCAGCGCTCGCAGGGGAGAGACCCAGTACTTC.